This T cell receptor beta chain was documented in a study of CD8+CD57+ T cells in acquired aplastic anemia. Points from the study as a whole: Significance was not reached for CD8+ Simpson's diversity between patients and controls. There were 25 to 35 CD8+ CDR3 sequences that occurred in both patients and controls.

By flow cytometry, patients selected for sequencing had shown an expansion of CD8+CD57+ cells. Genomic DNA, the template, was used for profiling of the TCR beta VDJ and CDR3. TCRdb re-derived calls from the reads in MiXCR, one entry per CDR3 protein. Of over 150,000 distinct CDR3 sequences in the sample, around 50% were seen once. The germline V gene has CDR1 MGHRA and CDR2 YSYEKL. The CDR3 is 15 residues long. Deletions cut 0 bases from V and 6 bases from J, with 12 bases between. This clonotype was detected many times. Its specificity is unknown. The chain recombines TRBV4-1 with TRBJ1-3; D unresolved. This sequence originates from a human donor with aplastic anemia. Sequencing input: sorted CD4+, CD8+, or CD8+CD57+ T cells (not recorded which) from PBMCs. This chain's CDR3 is CASSQDEGMENTIYF. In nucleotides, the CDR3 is TGCGCCAGCAGCCAAGATGAAGGGATGGAAAACACCATATATTTT.